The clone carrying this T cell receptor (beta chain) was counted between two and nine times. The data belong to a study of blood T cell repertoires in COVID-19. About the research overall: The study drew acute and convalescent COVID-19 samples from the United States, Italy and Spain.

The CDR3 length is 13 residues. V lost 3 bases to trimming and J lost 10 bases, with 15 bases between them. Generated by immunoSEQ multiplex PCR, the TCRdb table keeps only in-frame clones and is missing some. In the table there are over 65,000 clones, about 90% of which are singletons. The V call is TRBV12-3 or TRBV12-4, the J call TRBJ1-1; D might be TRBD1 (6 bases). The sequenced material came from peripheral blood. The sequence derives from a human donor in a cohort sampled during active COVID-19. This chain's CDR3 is CASSLDSRGGAFF. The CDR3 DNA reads TGTGCCAGCAGTTTGGACAGCCGTGGGGGAGCTTTCTTT.